This T cell receptor (beta chain) was captured in a study of CD8 T cells in ankylosing spondylitis. As the method for making TCR beta libraries, quantitative 5'-RACE with molecular barcodes was used. TCRdb redid the calling of the 5' RACE reads with MiXCR, one entry per CDR3 protein. The sample has some 840,000 distinct CDR3 sequences; about 11% are singletons. Broader study findings: About 8 highly homologous variants made up a TCR beta motif that seemed to typify ankylosing spondylitis blood. Disease-linked clones were reportedly significantly enriched in matched ankylosing spondylitis synovial fluid. Earlier reports found some motif variants in synovial fluid and blood in reactive arthritis.

This clonotype turned up a few times. The antigen is undetermined. The CDR3 covers 14 residues. The germline CDR1 and CDR2 sequences are SEHNR and FQNEAQ (reference sequence). Between the trimmed V and J ends, which lost 3 bases and 1 base, there was a span of 9 bases. The sequencing sample was made of blood, either unsorted or a sorted T cell fraction (not recorded which). The chain couples TRBV7-9 to TRBJ1-1; no clear D gene. This TCR came from a male donor with ankylosing spondylitis. CDR3 amino acids: CASSFQWGNTEAFF. As DNA, the CDR3 is TGTGCCAGCAGCTTTCAGTGGGGGAACACTGAAGCTTTCTTT.